The 21 T cell receptor beta chains given below trace back to one sample, sequenced in a study of OX40 agonist ivuxolimab in advanced cancers. Profiling relied on immunoSEQ multiplex PCR, and the TCRdb table lists in-frame clones only, not all of them. The table has about 79,000 clones, 80% to 95% seen once. The sequencing here drew on CD4+ or CD8+ T cells sorted from blood, taken in a trial of the OX40 agonist ivuxolimab. These receptors originate from an adult with an advanced solid tumor such as melanoma, head and neck, liver or kidney cancer.

This clone occurred a few times. The chain combines TRBV5-1 with TRBJ1-1; D is possibly TRBD1 (6 bases). CDR3 size: 14 residues. Germline CDR1 reads SGHRS; CDR2 reads YFSETQ. Between the trimmed V and J ends, which lost 2 bases and 5 bases, there was a span of 13 bases. CDR3 coding DNA: TGCGCCAGCAGCTTCACTAACAGGGAGACTGAAGCTTTCTTT. It codes for CASSFTNRETEAFF.

The chain uses TRBV29-1 and TRBJ2-5, with D uncertain. This CDR3 spans 12 amino acids. The germline V gene has CDR1 SQVTM and CDR2 ANQGSEA. The V end was cut by 7 bases, the J end by 1 base, with 10 bases between. The CDR3 loop reads CSADGSQETQYF. CDR3 sequence (DNA): TGCAGCGCTGACGGCTCCCAAGAGACCCAGTACTTC.

The rearrangement uses TRBV19 and TRBJ2-1, with no clear D. V was pared by 3 bases and J by 9 bases, with 12 bases between. Germline V gives CDR1 LNHDA, CDR2 SQIVND (reference sequence). The CDR3 length is 13 residues. The CDR3 loop is CASSIGLLGEQFF. The DNA of the CDR3 is TGTGCCAGTAGTATTGGCCTGCTCGGTGAGCAGTTCTTC.

The V gene is TRBV11-2, the J gene TRBJ2-3; no clear D. The CDR3 is 14 amino acids. V lost 0 bases, J lost 8 bases, and 12 bases lay in between. Germline V CDR1 and CDR2: SGHAT, FQNNGV. The CDR3 coding sequence is TGTGCCAGCAGCTTAGATCGGCAGCCTGGTACGCAGTATTTT. Its translation: CASSLDRQPGTQYF.

The chain joins TRBV6-5 to TRBJ2-3; TRBD2 is a possible D gene (6 bases). Trimming stripped 8 bases from V and 6 bases from J, with 15 bases between. Looked up from germline, CDR1 is MNHEY and CDR2 is SVGAGI. The CDR3 extends over 13 amino acids. The CDR3 DNA follows: TGTGCCAGCTTTGGTGGTGGGAGGGATACGCAGTATTTT. Its protein product is CASFGGGRDTQYF.

CDR3 sequence: CASSRQGSPQHF. The CDR3 DNA reads as TGTGCCAGCAGCCGACAGGGTTCGCCCCAGCATTTT. J is TRBJ1-5 and V is TRBV5-6; 7 positions match TRBD1. Germline CDR1 is SGHDT and CDR2 is YYEEEE. This CDR3 has 12 amino acids. V dropped 4 bases and J dropped 9; count of bases not matched to a gene: 4.

The chain joins TRBV7-8 to TRBJ1-5; 7 bases are shared with TRBD1. This CDR3 is 15 amino acids long. V lost 4 bases, J lost 6 bases, and 9 bases stayed unmatched. Germline V lookup: CDR1 SGHVS, CDR2 FQNEAQ. The CDR3 DNA sequence: TGTGCCAGCAGCTCTATAGACAGGGAGGGTCAGCCCCAGCATTTT. Amino acid sequence: CASSSIDREGQPQHF.

The chain links TRBV11-3 to TRBJ2-1; TRBD2 might be the D (7 bases). The length of the CDR3 is 18 residues. Trimming stripped 5 bases from V and 4 bases from J, with 24 bases between. The germline V gene encodes CDR1 SGHNT and CDR2 YENEEA. As DNA, the CDR3 is TGTGCCAGCAGCCCCACACGCTTGGGGGGGGCCCCATACAATGAGCAGTTCTTC. Translated: CASSPTRLGGAPYNEQFF.

The chain carries TRBV18 and TRBJ1-1; 9 positions match TRBD1. The CDR3 sequence is 17 residues long. The V and J ends lost 3 bases and 0 bases, in that order; junction bases with no gene match: 8. Germline CDR1 and CDR2: KGHSH and LQKENI. The CDR3 coding sequence is TGTGCCAGCTCACCGGGACAGGGTTTCGAGATGAACACTGAAGCTTTCTTT. Amino acid sequence: CASSPGQGFEMNTEAFF.

The chain has TRBV6-1 and TRBJ1-1; D is unresolved. Trimming removed 6 bases from V and 0 bases from J, with 11 bases in between. This CDR3 comprises 14 residues. Germline V gene data show CDR1 as MNHNS and CDR2 as SASEGT. In DNA form, the CDR3 reads TGTGCCAGCAGGCGGCCTGGGATGAACACTGAAGCTTTCTTT. This translates into CASRRPGMNTEAFF.

The V and J genes are TRBV11-2 and TRBJ1-6; no reliable D call. This CDR3 region has 13 residues. V shed 1 base and J shed 19 bases, with 17 bases lying between them. CDR1 is SGHAT, CDR2 FQNNGV, per germline. The CDR3, as DNA: TGTGCCAGCAGCTTAGTCACAAGACCTCCACGGCACTTT. Its translation: CASSLVTRPPRHF.

This chain joins TRBV5-4 and TRBJ1-3; the match to TRBD1 covers 10 bases. The length of the CDR3 is 13 residues. Germline lookup yields CDR1 SGHNT and CDR2 YYREEE (reference sequence). V lost 4 bases, J lost 7 bases, and 2 bases stayed unmatched. CDR3 residues: CASSQTGGNTIYF. The CDR3 DNA sequence: TGTGCCAGCAGCCAGACAGGGGGCAACACCATATATTTT.

The gene calls are TRBV5-8 and TRBJ1-4; 9 bases fit TRBD1. The CDR3 has 15 amino acids. The V and J ends lost 4 bases and 4 bases, in that order; junction bases with no gene match: 5. The V gene's germline CDR1 is SGHTS and CDR2 YDEGEE. For the CDR3, the DNA is TGTGCCAGCAGCCCAAAGGGACAGGGTAATGAAAAACTGTTTTTT. Translated, it gives CASSPKGQGNEKLFF.

This clone occurred once. The chain joins TRBV19 to TRBJ2-2, with 8 bases matching TRBD1. Germline CDR1 LNHDA, CDR2 SQIVND (reference sequence). The CDR3 runs 16 residues. V shed 4 bases and J 6 bases; nucleotides not matched to a gene: 10. CDR3 DNA sequence: TGTGCCAGTAGTACCATAGGACAGGGCGGGGCCGGGGAGCTGTTTTTT. Translating it yields CASSTIGQGGAGELFF.

The CDR3 nucleotides read TGCAGCGTTTCCGGGGGGGATCGGGTCAACTATGGCTACACCTTC. Residues: CSVSGGDRVNYGYTF. The chain employs TRBV29-1 and TRBJ1-2, with TRBD1 as a possible D gene (5 bases). The CDR3 length is 15 residues. V was cut by 5 bases and J by 2 bases, with 18 bases left in between. Germline assignment: CDR1 SQVTM and CDR2 ANQGSEA.

V usage is TRBV5-4 and J usage is TRBJ1-1; tentative D call: TRBD1 (5 bases). Between the trimmed V and J ends, which lost 0 bases and 5 bases, there was a span of 11 bases. Germline-derived CDR1 and CDR2 are SGHNT and YYREEE (reference sequence). The length of the CDR3 is 14 residues. CDR3 protein: CASSLVGDGTEAFF. As DNA, the CDR3 is TGTGCCAGCAGCTTGGTGGGGGACGGGACTGAAGCTTTCTTT.

This chain joins TRBV5-4 and TRBJ2-3; D unresolved. The CDR3 is 12 amino acids. V was pared by 3 bases and J by 2 bases, with 4 bases between. Per germline, CDR1 SGHNT and CDR2 YYREEE (reference sequence). CDR3 in amino acids: CASSSVTDTQYF. In nucleotides, the CDR3 is TGTGCCAGCAGCTCTGTCACAGATACGCAGTATTTT.

The genes are TRBV11-2 and TRBJ2-7; 8 bases line up with TRBD1. Germline V gene data show CDR1 as SGHAT and CDR2 as FQNNGV. V shed 1 base and J 3 bases; nucleotides not matched to a gene: 2. The CDR3 has 14 residues. The CDR3 protein is CASSLVQGGYEQYF. The CDR3 DNA sequence: TGTGCCAGCAGCTTAGTACAGGGGGGCTACGAGCAGTACTTC.

V is TRBV11-3 and J is TRBJ2-2, with 8 bases that match TRBD2. V trimming: 5 bases; J trimming: 10 bases; junction bases outside the gene matches: 3. The CDR3 is 12 amino acids. Per the germline V gene, CDR1 is SGHNT and CDR2 is YENEEA. For the CDR3, the DNA is TGTGCCAGCAGCCCGGGGGGGCAGGAGCTGTTTTTT. As protein: CASSPGGQELFF.

The V call is TRBV5-1, the J call TRBJ1-1; possibly TRBD1 for D (5 bases). Per the germline V gene, CDR1 is SGHRS and CDR2 is YFSETQ. V was pared by 4 bases and J by 3 bases, with 13 bases between. CDR3 length: 14 residues. This CDR3 is CASSAGGVDTEAFF. For the CDR3, the DNA is TGCGCCAGCAGCGCCGGGGGGGTCGACACTGAAGCTTTCTTT.

This clone was picked up one time. The gene calls are TRBV11-2 and TRBJ2-2, with 9 nucleotides matching TRBD1. V lost 5 bases and J lost 1; bases outside the gene matches: 5. Germline V CDR1 and CDR2: SGHAT, FQNNGV. CDR3 length: 16 residues. The CDR3 sequence is CASSHYRGQNTGELFF. In nucleotides, the CDR3 is TGTGCCAGCAGCCATTACAGGGGGCAGAACACCGGGGAGCTGTTTTTT.